One sample yielded the 13 T cell receptor beta chains listed below, sequenced in a study of molecular identifiers for immune sequencing clone quantification. TCRdb ran MiXCR on the PCR reads and lists one entry per CDR3 protein. Of 90,000 or so distinct CDR3 sequences in the sample, 21% were seen once. Sequenced sample: naive CD8+ T cells from blood, with Jurkat cell RNA spiked in. Subset described: FACS-sorted CD8+CD4-CCR7+CD45RA+ naive T cells. All receptors derive from a human donor in good health. Some libraries in this study had Jurkat cell RNA spiked in.

This clonotype was recorded at least ten times. J is TRBJ2-7 and V is TRBV7-2; 7 bases fit TRBD1. The CDR3 totals 16 residues. V lost 0 bases to trimming and J lost 0 bases; unmatched junction nucleotides: 5. Per germline, CDR1 SGHTA and CDR2 FQGNSA. CDR3 sequence: CASSLALGQTSYEQYF. In DNA, the CDR3 is TGTGCCAGCAGCTTAGCGTTGGGACAGACCTCCTACGAGCAGTACTTC.

This clonotype was detected many times. The chain combines TRBV21-1 with TRBJ2-3; TRBD2, the table's D call, was not compared with the DNA. TRBV21-1 represents a pseudogene. This CDR3 is 16 amino acids long. The CDR3 loop is CASMGGTGGSSDTQYF. The CDR3 DNA follows: TGTGCCAGCATGGGTGGAACGGGAGGAAGTTCAGATACGCAGTATTTT.

This clonotype has ten or more counts. The J gene is TRBJ1-1, the V gene TRBV6-2 or TRBV6-3; perhaps TRBD1 as D (6 bases). This CDR3 is 14 amino acids long. CDR1 and CDR2 from the germline V gene are MNHEY and SVGEGT. The germline V and J ends were trimmed by 3 bases and 4 bases, with 12 bases remaining between them. The CDR3 loop reads CASSYLGGPTEAFF. The DNA for the CDR3 is TGTGCCAGCAGTTATTTGGGGGGGCCCACTGAAGCTTTCTTT.

This clonotype was picked up many times. CDR3 loop: CASSHMDNTDTQYF. Written as DNA, the CDR3 is TGCGCCAGCAGCCATATGGACAACACAGATACGCAGTATTTT. The chain is built from TRBV5-1 and TRBJ2-3, with D possibly being TRBD1 (5 bases). This CDR3 has 14 amino acids. Per the germline V gene, CDR1 is SGHRS and CDR2 is YFSETQ. V lost 4 bases to trimming and J lost 2 bases, with 11 bases between them.

This clonotype was seen many times. The J gene is TRBJ1-3, the V gene TRBV9; 8 bases are shared with TRBD1. V shed 4 bases, J shed 2 bases, and the junction held 20 bases outside the gene matches. This CDR3 spans 20 amino acids. The V gene's germline CDR1 is SGDLS and CDR2 YYNGEE. The CDR3 loop reads CASSNPSTGAGRTPGNTIYF. The CDR3 bases are TGTGCCAGCAGCAATCCTTCGACAGGGGCCGGCCGTACCCCTGGAAACACCATATATTTT.

This clonotype has at least ten counts. The J gene is TRBJ2-7, the V gene TRBV28; D perhaps matches TRBD2 (5 bases). CDR3 length: 14 amino acids. V was cut by 7 bases and J by 6 bases, with 19 bases left in between. From germline, CDR1 is MDHEN and CDR2 SYDVKM. CDR3 residues: CASTMDGGPAEQYF. The CDR3 coding sequence is TGTGCCAGCACCATGGACGGAGGACCGGCCGAGCAGTACTTC.

The chain recombines TRBV6-5 with TRBJ2-2, with D maybe TRBD1 (6 bases). Germline values: CDR1 MNHEY, CDR2 SVGAGI. V was cut by 6 bases and J by 5 bases, with 10 bases left in between. The CDR3 sequence is 13 residues long. The CDR3 DNA sequence: TGTGCCAGCAGCTACAGGGCTACCGGGGAGCTGTTTTTT. Translating gives CASSYRATGELFF.

The genes are TRBV7-2 and TRBJ2-5; the match to TRBD1 covers 8 bases. Germline assignment: CDR1 SGHTA and CDR2 FQGNSA. The CDR3 runs to 17 residues. The ends lost 1 base at V and 4 bases at J; junction bases unmatched: 11. The CDR3, as DNA: TGTGCCAGCAGCTTAGTGGGGCAGGGGGCTTACCTAGAGACCCAGTACTTC. Its translation: CASSLVGQGAYLETQYF.

Ten or more counts support this clonotype. The J gene is TRBJ2-7, the V gene TRBV2; TRBD1 agrees at 7 bases. This CDR3 region has 15 residues. Germline V gene sequence: CDR1 SNHLY, CDR2 FYNNEI. V lost 3 bases to trimming and J lost 0 bases; unmatched junction nucleotides: 5. The CDR3 sequence is CASSELGTASYEQYF. In DNA form, the CDR3 reads TGTGCCAGCAGTGAGCTGGGGACAGCCTCCTACGAGCAGTACTTC.

The rearrangement uses TRBV7-9 and TRBJ2-1, with 11 bases lining up with TRBD1. The CDR3 is made up of 15 amino acids. Per the germline V gene, CDR1 is SEHNR and CDR2 is FQNEAQ (reference sequence). V trimming: 7 bases; J trimming: 2 bases; junction bases outside the gene matches: 4. The CDR3 loop reads CASTWTGGTYNEQFF. For the CDR3, the DNA is TGTGCCAGCACCTGGACAGGGGGCACCTACAATGAGCAGTTCTTC.

This clonotype was recorded only once. It may be a read error: a sequence one base away is much more abundant. The rearrangement links TRBV5-1 to TRBJ2-3; possibly TRBD1 for D (6 bases). The CDR3 covers 16 residues. The V gene's germline CDR1 is SGHRS and CDR2 YFSETQ. The CDR3 region has the DNA TGCGCCAGCAGCTTGGTACAGGGTAGGAGTACAGAGACGCAGTATTTT. Encoded protein: CASSLVQGRSTETQYF.

This clonotype was recorded at least ten times. This chain links TRBV6-2 or TRBV6-3 with TRBJ2-2; D gene uncertain. The CDR3 consists of 14 residues. V was trimmed by 5 bases and J by 6 bases, leaving 13 bases between them. The germline V gene has CDR1 MNHEY and CDR2 SVGEGT. Here the CDR3 reads CASSPLLVAGELFF. CDR3 coding DNA: TGTGCCAGCAGTCCCCTTCTGGTCGCCGGGGAGCTGTTTTTT.

Of note for this clonotype: This may be a read error, as it is one base from a much larger clone. Here the CDR3 reads CASSLVRQPEPFF. The CDR3 DNA follows: TGTGCCAGCAGCTTAGTCCGACAGCCGGAGCCGTTTTTT. The J gene is TRBJ2-2, the V gene TRBV7-9; possible D gene TRBD1, 5 bases. Germline lookup yields CDR1 SEHNR and CDR2 FQNEAQ (reference sequence). The CDR3 sequence is 13 residues long.